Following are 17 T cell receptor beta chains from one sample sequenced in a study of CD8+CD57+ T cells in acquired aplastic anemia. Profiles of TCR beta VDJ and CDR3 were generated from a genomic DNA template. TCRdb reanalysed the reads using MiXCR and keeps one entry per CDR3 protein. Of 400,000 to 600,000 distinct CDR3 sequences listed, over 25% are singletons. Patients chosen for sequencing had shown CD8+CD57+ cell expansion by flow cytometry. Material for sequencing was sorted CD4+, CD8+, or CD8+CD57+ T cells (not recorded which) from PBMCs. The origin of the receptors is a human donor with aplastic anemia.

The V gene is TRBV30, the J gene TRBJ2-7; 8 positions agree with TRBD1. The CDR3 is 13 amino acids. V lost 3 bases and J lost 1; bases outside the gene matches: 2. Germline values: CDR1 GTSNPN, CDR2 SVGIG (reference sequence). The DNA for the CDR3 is TGTGCCTGGAGCCGACAGGGGTCCTACGAGCAGTACTTC. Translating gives CAWSRQGSYEQYF.

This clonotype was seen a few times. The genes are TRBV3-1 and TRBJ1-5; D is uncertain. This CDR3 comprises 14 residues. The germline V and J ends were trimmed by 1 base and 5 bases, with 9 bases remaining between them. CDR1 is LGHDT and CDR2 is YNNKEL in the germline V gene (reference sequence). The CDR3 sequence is CASSQVNTDQPQHF. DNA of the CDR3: TGTGCCAGCAGCCAAGTGAATACAGATCAGCCCCAGCATTTT.

The CDR3 spells CSARLSGGAEGEQFF. CDR3 sequence (DNA): TGCAGTGCTAGACTGAGCGGAGGGGCCGAGGGTGAGCAGTTCTTC. This chain uses TRBV20-1 with TRBJ2-1, with D possibly being TRBD2 (6 bases). Germline CDR1 reads DFQATT; CDR2 reads SNEGSKA (reference sequence). The CDR3 runs 15 residues. The V end was cut by 2 bases, the J end by 9 bases, with 20 bases between.

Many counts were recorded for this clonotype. The CDR3 reads CASSLLYNEQFF. The CDR3 nucleotides read TGTGCCAGCAGCTTACTTTACAATGAGCAGTTCTTC. The chain recombines TRBV7-2 with TRBJ2-1; D gene ambiguous. The CDR3 loop spans 12 amino acids. Germline loops: CDR1 SGHTA, CDR2 FQGNSA. With 2 bases removed from V and 4 bases from J, the gap between germline ends came to 3 bases.

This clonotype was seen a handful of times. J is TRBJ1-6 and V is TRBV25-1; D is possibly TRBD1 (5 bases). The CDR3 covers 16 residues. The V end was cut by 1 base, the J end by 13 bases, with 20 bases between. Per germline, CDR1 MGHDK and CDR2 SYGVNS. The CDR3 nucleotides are TGTGCCAGCAGTGAATCGGTAACAGCCAATTCAGGGCCCCTCCACTTT. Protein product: CASSESVTANSGPLHF.

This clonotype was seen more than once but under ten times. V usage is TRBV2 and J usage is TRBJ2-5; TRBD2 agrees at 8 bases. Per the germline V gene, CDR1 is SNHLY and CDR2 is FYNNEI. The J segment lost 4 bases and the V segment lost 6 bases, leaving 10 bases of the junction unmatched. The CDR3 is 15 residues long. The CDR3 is CASSLGGLAGETQYF. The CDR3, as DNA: TGTGCCAGCAGCTTAGGTGGGCTAGCGGGAGAGACCCAGTACTTC.

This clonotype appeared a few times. The chain's CDR3 is CASNPTGQLYEQYF. CDR3 DNA: TGTGCCAGCAACCCGACAGGGCAGCTTTACGAGCAGTACTTC. V is TRBV14 and J is TRBJ2-7; 7 bases are shared with TRBD1. The CDR3 runs to 14 residues. J lost 4 bases, V lost 7 bases, and 10 bases had no gene match. From germline, CDR1 is SGHDN and CDR2 FVKESK.

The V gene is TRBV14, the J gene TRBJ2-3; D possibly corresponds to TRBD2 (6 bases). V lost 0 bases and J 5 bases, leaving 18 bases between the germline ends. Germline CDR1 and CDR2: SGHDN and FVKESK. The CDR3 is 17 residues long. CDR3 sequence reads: CASSQDRGSWAQDTQYF. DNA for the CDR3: TGTGCCAGCAGCCAAGATCGGGGGTCTTGGGCGCAAGATACGCAGTATTTT.

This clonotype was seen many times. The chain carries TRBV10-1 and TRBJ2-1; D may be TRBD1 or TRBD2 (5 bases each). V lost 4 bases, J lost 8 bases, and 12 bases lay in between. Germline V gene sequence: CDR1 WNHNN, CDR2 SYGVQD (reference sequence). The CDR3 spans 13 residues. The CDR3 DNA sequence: TGCGCCAGCAGTGCCCGTAGGGACCATGAGCAGTTCTTC. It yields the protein CASSARRDHEQFF.

The chain's CDR3 is CASSDWDRDDEQYF. CDR3 nucleotide sequence: TGTGCCAGCAGTGACTGGGACAGGGATGACGAGCAGTACTTC. V gene TRBV2 combines with J gene TRBJ2-7, with 9 bases matching TRBD1. The CDR3 runs to 14 residues. Trimming cost V 3 bases and J 5 bases; bases outside gene matches: 5. Per germline, CDR1 SNHLY and CDR2 FYNNEI.

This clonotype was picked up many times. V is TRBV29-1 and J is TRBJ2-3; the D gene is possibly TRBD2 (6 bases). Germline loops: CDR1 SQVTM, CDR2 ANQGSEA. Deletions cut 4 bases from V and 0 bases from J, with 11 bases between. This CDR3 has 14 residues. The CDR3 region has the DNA TGCAGCGTTGTAGCGGCGGGAAGCACAGATACGCAGTATTTT. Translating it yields CSVVAAGSTDTQYF.

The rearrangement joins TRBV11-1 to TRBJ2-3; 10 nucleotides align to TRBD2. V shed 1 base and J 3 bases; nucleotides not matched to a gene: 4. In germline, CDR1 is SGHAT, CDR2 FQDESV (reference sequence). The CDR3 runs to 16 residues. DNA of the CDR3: TGTGCCAGCAGCTTAGTAGCGGGGGGACTTACAGATACGCAGTATTTT. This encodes CASSLVAGGLTDTQYF. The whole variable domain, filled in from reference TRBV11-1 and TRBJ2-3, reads EAEVAQSPRYKITEKSQAVAFWCDPISGHATLYWYRQILGQGPELLVQFQDESVVDDSQLPKDRFSAERLKGVDSTLKIQPAELGDSAMYLCASSLVAGGLTDTQYFGPGTRLTVL.

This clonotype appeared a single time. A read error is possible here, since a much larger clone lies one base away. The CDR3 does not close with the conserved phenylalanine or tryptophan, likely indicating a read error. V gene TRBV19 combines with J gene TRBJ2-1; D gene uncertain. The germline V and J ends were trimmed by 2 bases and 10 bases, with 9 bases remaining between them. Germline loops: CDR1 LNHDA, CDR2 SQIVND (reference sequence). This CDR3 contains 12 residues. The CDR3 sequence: CASSITRSEQFL. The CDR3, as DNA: TGTGCCAGTAGTATAACGCGGAGCGAGCAGTTCCTC.

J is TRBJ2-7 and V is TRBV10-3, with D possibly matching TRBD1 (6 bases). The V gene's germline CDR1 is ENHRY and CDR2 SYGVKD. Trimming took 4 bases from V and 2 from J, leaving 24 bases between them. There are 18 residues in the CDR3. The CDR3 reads CAISATPRGRGLAYEQYF. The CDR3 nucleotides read TGTGCCATCAGTGCTACTCCCAGGGGCAGGGGTCTTGCCTACGAGCAGTACTTC.

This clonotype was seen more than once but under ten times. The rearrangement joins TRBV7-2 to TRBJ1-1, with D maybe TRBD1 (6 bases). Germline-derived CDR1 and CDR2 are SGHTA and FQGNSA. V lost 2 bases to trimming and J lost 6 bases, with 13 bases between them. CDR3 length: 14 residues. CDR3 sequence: CASSLIGGLSEAFF. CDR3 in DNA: TGTGCCAGCAGCTTAATTGGGGGGCTCTCTGAAGCTTTCTTT. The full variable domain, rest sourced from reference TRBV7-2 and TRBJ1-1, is GAGVSQSPSNKVTEKGKDVELRCDPISGHTALYWYRQSLGQGLEFLIYFQGNSAPDKSGLPSDRFSAERTGGSVSTLTIQRTQQEDSAVYLCASSLIGGLSEAFFGQGTRLTVV.

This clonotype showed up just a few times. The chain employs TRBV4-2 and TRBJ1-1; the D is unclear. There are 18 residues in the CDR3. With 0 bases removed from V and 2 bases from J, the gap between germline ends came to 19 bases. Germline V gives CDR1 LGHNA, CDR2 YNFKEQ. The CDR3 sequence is CASSQEVGFPKINTEAFF. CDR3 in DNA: TGTGCCAGCAGCCAAGAAGTTGGGTTCCCCAAAATCAACACTGAAGCTTTCTTT.

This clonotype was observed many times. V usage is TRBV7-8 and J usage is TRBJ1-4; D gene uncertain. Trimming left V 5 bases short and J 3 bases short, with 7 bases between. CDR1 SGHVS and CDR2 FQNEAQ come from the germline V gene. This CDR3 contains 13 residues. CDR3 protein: CASSRTPNEKLFF. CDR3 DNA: TGTGCCAGCAGCCGTACCCCTAATGAAAAACTGTTTTTT.